This note documents a single T cell receptor (beta chain) sequence. Only in-frame clones appear in the TCRdb table, and some are missing; sequencing was by immunoSEQ multiplex PCR. The sample has fewer than 250,000 clones, 80% to 90% seen once. The data are from a study of blood T cell repertoires in COVID-19. The sample comprised PBMCs or T cells enriched from blood (not recorded which). The sequence derives from a man aged 25-40 years in a cohort exposed to, infected with or recovered from COVID-19 (not recorded which).

The chain's CDR3 is CASSLGQGGNTEAFF. The CDR3 DNA reads TGTGCCAGCAGCTTGGGCCAGGGGGGGAACACTGAAGCTTTCTTT. The rearrangement links TRBV5-4 to TRBJ1-1; the match to TRBD1 covers 7 bases. The CDR3 consists of 15 residues. Germline values: CDR1 SGHNT, CDR2 YYREEE (reference sequence). V gave up 0 bases and J gave up 1 base; unmatched junction bases: 3.